This T cell receptor beta chain was found in a study of blood T cells in healthy people across ages. Study conclusions and caveats: The study found more naive CD4+ cells and higher diversity in long-lived than aged donors.

Those donating, healthy Caucasian individuals from Russia, were aged 6 to 90. A sample-barcoded 5' primer and a J-beta primer mix were used in a second PCR of roughly 6 to 12 cycles. Every single cDNA molecule received a tag from a template-switch adaptor with 12 random nucleotides. Sequencing yielded, for each sample, at least 3 million paired-end reads carrying CDR3. TCRdb recomputed calls from the 5' RACE reads with MiXCR, one row per CDR3 protein. The repertoire holds over a million distinct CDR3 sequences, with approximately 40% as singletons. Looked up from germline, CDR1 is LNHDA and CDR2 is SQIVND (reference sequence). This CDR3 has 15 residues. V shed 9 bases and J shed 0 bases, with 18 bases lying between them. Points on this clonotype: What it binds is not known.

The sample was blood. This TCR derives from a woman in her late teens or twenties in good health. V is TRBV19 and J is TRBJ2-7; no definite D call. CDR3: CASRVGPQDSYEQYF. CDR3 in DNA: TGTGCCAGCCGCGTAGGGCCACAAGACTCCTACGAGCAGTACTTC. Filled out from reference TRBV19 and TRBJ2-7, the complete variable domain reads DGGITQSPKYLFRKEGQNVTLSCEQNLNHDAMYWYRQDPGQGLRLIYYSQIVNDFQKGDIAEGYSVSREKKESFPLTVTSAQKNPTAFYLCASRVGPQDSYEQYFGPGTRLTVT.